The TCR beta chain described here comes from a study of blood T cell repertoires in COVID-19. Study information: The analysed material was cDNA or gDNA that came from T cells, B-cell-depleted T cells, or PBMCs.

Trimming removed 0 bases from V and 7 bases from J, with 14 bases in between. The CDR3 covers 16 residues. Germline CDR1 SGHRS, CDR2 YFSETQ. Authors' methods: Estimation of nucleated cell counts relied on the amplification of reference gene primers. Sequencing was performed with immunoSEQ multiplex PCR; in TCRdb, only in-frame clones are kept and a portion is missing. V, J and clone size are those of that table, while D and trimming were read from the DNA. The sample includes approximately 120,000 clones, around four fifths seen only once; the top ten take 5.9%. This clonotype was obtained from an elderly man with active or convalescent COVID-19. The material sequenced was peripheral blood. The rearrangement links TRBV5-1 to TRBJ1-6, with D uncertain. The DNA for the CDR3 is TGCGCCAGCAGCTTGGGGTTCACAGAGGGCAATTCACCCCTCCACTTT. It encodes CASSLGFTEGNSPLHF.